These 26 T cell receptor beta chains were sequenced from one sample in a study of neurological immune-mediated disorders. TCRdb passed the 5' RACE reads through MiXCR, listing each CDR3 protein once. This sample has approximately 130,000 distinct CDR3 sequences; about 3.4% occur once, and the top ten carry around 1.4%. Sequenced input: PBMCs. The receptors shown here come from a young woman with multiple sclerosis.

In this sample, this clonotype turned up many times. This chain connects TRBV20-1 to TRBJ2-1; 14 bases align to TRBD2. In germline, CDR1 is DFQATT, CDR2 SNEGSKA (reference sequence). The CDR3 is 18 residues long. V was clipped by 6 bases and J by 1 base; unmatched bases: 11. This CDR3 is CSANTLTSGGASYNEQFF. The DNA for the CDR3 is TGCAGTGCCAACACCCTGACTAGCGGGGGGGCTTCCTACAATGAGCAGTTCTTC.

This clonotype was seen many times. This chain uses TRBV5-1 with TRBJ2-2, with TRBD1 identical over 8 bases. Germline values: CDR1 SGHRS, CDR2 YFSETQ. V shed 4 bases and J 6 bases; nucleotides not matched to a gene: 20. The CDR3 loop spans 19 amino acids. CDR3 region: CASSHGPGQGIWTSGELFF. The CDR3 DNA reads as TGCGCCAGCAGCCATGGACCCGGACAGGGAATCTGGACTTCCGGGGAGCTGTTTTTT.

Ten or more counts support this clonotype. The chain is built from TRBV5-1 and TRBJ2-5; no clear D gene. V was pared by 5 bases and J by 4 bases, with 15 bases between. The CDR3 extends over 14 amino acids. Germline lookup yields CDR1 SGHRS and CDR2 YFSETQ. Written as DNA, the CDR3 is TGCGCCAGCAGTTCCCAGTGGATTCGAGAGACCCAGTACTTC. Translation: CASSSQWIRETQYF.

The sample holds many counts of this clonotype. This rearrangement joins TRBV10-3 to TRBJ2-1; 8 bases fit TRBD2. The CDR3 runs to 15 residues. V was pared by 1 base and J by 7 bases, with 6 bases of the junction left unmatched. Looked up from germline, CDR1 is ENHRY and CDR2 is SYGVKD. The CDR3 spells CAISEWRGAENEQFF. The DNA of the CDR3 is TGTGCCATCAGTGAGTGGCGGGGGGCTGAGAATGAGCAGTTCTTC.

This clonotype was detected ten times or more. The gene calls are TRBV6-2 or TRBV6-3 and TRBJ1-2; 7 nucleotides line up with TRBD1. V trimming: 5 bases; J trimming: 6 bases; junction bases outside the gene matches: 6. The CDR3 has 13 residues. Germline loops: CDR1 MNHEY, CDR2 SVGEGT. CDR3 in amino acids: CASSPDRANGYTF. CDR3 coding DNA: TGTGCCAGCAGTCCCGACAGGGCGAATGGCTACACCTTC.

This clonotype was picked up many times. J is TRBJ1-1 and V is TRBV7-2; D is unresolved. Germline assignment: CDR1 SGHTA and CDR2 FQGNSA. The CDR3 contains 14 residues. V was pared by 3 bases and J by 4 bases, with 12 bases between. In DNA form, the CDR3 reads TGTGCCAGCAGCTTCATCCCCTCGACCACTGAAGCTTTCTTT. As protein: CASSFIPSTTEAFF.

The table lists this clonotype with a few counts. It may be a read error: a sequence one base away is much more abundant. The chain recombines TRBV5-1 with TRBJ1-1, with D possibly matching TRBD1 (6 bases). V dropped 4 bases and J dropped 5 bases, with 12 bases sitting between them. The CDR3 loop spans 13 amino acids. The germline V gene encodes CDR1 SGHRS and CDR2 YFSETQ. The DNA for the CDR3 is TGCGCCAGCAGCGAAACTCAGGGGACTGAAGCTTTCTTT. Translated: CASSETQGTEAFF.

This clonotype was counted ten times or more. V gene TRBV20-1 combines with J gene TRBJ2-7, with a weak D call TRBD1 (6 bases). CDR1 is DFQATT, CDR2 SNEGSKA, per germline (reference sequence). V gave up 5 bases and J gave up 0 bases, with 11 bases separating them. The CDR3 covers 13 residues. Written as DNA, the CDR3 is TGCAGTGCTCGGGACATTTTCTCCTACGAGCAGTACTTC. Protein sequence: CSARDIFSYEQYF.

This clonotype was picked up many times. The chain has TRBV18 and TRBJ1-2; D remains unclear. V dropped 6 bases and J dropped 3 bases, with 5 bases sitting between them. This CDR3 spans 11 amino acids. Germline V gene data show CDR1 as KGHSH and CDR2 as LQKENI. CDR3 residues: CASSNDYGYTF. The CDR3 DNA reads TGTGCCAGCTCGAACGACTATGGCTACACCTTC.

This clonotype has a count of ten or more. This chain uses TRBV20-1 with TRBJ1-3; possible D gene TRBD1, 5 bases. CDR1 is DFQATT, CDR2 SNEGSKA, per germline (reference sequence). The ends were cut back, 3 bases at V and 0 bases at J, with 9 bases in the middle. This CDR3 region has 14 residues. CDR3 coding DNA: TGCAGTGCTAGGACAGTGGGCTCTGGAAACACCATATATTTT. Its translation is CSARTVGSGNTIYF.

This clonotype was found many times. The chain links TRBV20-1 to TRBJ2-3; D is uncertain. The CDR3 loop spans 13 amino acids. The germline gives CDR1 DFQATT, CDR2 SNEGSKA (reference sequence). With 5 bases removed from V and 4 bases from J, the gap between germline ends came to 13 bases. CDR3 sequence: CSARSPGADTQYF. DNA for the CDR3: TGCAGTGCTCGGAGCCCTGGAGCAGATACGCAGTATTTT.

At least ten counts were recorded for this clonotype. This rearrangement joins TRBV28 to TRBJ2-5, with 8 bases identical to TRBD1. V lost 6 bases, J lost 4 bases, and 19 bases stayed unmatched. In germline, CDR1 is MDHEN, CDR2 SYDVKM. The CDR3 length is 18 residues. CDR3 protein: CASSTSSPPGGALETQYF. In DNA form, the CDR3 reads TGTGCCAGCAGCACCAGTTCGCCCCCAGGGGGCGCGTTAGAGACCCAGTACTTC.

This clonotype was counted between two and nine times. This chain links TRBV20-1 with TRBJ2-1, with 14 bases lining up with TRBD2. This CDR3 comprises 17 residues. The J segment lost 0 bases and the V segment lost 5 bases, leaving 6 bases of the junction unmatched. Germline CDR1 is DFQATT and CDR2 is SNEGSKA (reference sequence). CDR3 DNA: TGCAGTGCTCCTGAGACTAGCGGGAGGGCCTCCTACAATGAGCAGTTCTTC. Protein product: CSAPETSGRASYNEQFF.

The table lists this clonotype with a few counts. The junction departs from the called germline gene at one end, perhaps through a read error. This chain links TRBV7-2 with TRBJ2-7, with 9 bases matching TRBD2. Per germline, CDR1 SGHTA and CDR2 FQGNSA. This CDR3 is built from 14 residues. The CDR3 region is CASSLAGTGYEQYF. DNA of the CDR3: TGTGCCAGCAGCCTAGCGGGGACTGGCTACGAGCAGTACTTC.

This clonotype occurred many times. This sequence joins TRBV5-6 and TRBJ2-1; 7 bases match TRBD2. Germline values: CDR1 SGHDT, CDR2 YYEEEE. The CDR3 consists of 15 residues. V shed 4 bases and J 15 bases; nucleotides not matched to a gene: 19. CDR3 sequence (DNA): TGTGCCAGCAGCCCGGGGGATAGCGGGCTCCTGAGCCCGTTCTTC. Translation: CASSPGDSGLLSPFF.

This clonotype was seen repeatedly, ten times or more. J is TRBJ2-1 and V is TRBV5-1; the D is unclear. V lost 3 bases and J 9 bases, leaving 10 bases between the germline ends. This CDR3 comprises 12 residues. The germline V gene has CDR1 SGHRS and CDR2 YFSETQ. The chain's CDR3 is CASSWERGEQFF. The CDR3 bases are TGCGCCAGCAGCTGGGAAAGAGGTGAGCAGTTCTTC.

This clonotype was seen ten or more times. The chain links TRBV20-1 to TRBJ2-7; unclear D gene. Germline V gene sequence: CDR1 DFQATT, CDR2 SNEGSKA (reference sequence). Trimming shortened V by 0 bases and J by 12 bases, and 12 bases separated the two germline ends. The CDR3 has 11 residues. CDR3 region: CSAREGPLRYF. CDR3 in DNA: TGCAGTGCTAGAGAAGGGCCCCTACGGTACTTC.

This chain links TRBV28 with TRBJ1-2; 11 positions agree with TRBD1. CDR3 length: 13 amino acids. The V gene end was trimmed by 8 bases and the J gene end by 8 bases; junction bases not matched to a gene: 7. Germline V gives CDR1 MDHEN, CDR2 SYDVKM. DNA for the CDR3: TGTGCCAGCGACGGACAGGGGGCGCTGGGCTACACCTTC. Its translation: CASDGQGALGYTF.

The table lists this clonotype with many counts. This chain links TRBV20-1 with TRBJ2-1; 15 bases are a match to TRBD2. CDR1 is DFQATT, CDR2 SNEGSKA, per germline (reference sequence). CDR3 length: 17 residues. After removal of 0 bases from V and 8 bases from J, the junction contained 8 bases not matched to a gene. DNA of the CDR3: TGCAGTGCTAGAGATATTCCGGGACTAGCGGGAGGAGATGAGCAGTTCTTC. It translates to CSARDIPGLAGGDEQFF.

This clonotype came up many times. V gene TRBV5-1 combines with J gene TRBJ1-5; tentatively, D is TRBD1 (6 bases). The CDR3 is made up of 16 amino acids. Trimming stripped 4 bases from V and 5 bases from J, with 19 bases between. CDR1 is SGHRS and CDR2 is YFSETQ in the germline V gene. CDR3 sequence (DNA): TGCGCCAGCAGCCCGGGGGCCGGGGCGGTGGATCAGCCCCAGCATTTT. It encodes CASSPGAGAVDQPQHF.

Many counts were recorded for this clonotype. The rearrangement joins TRBV6-5 to TRBJ1-5, with 8 bases aligning to TRBD1. The CDR3 spans 14 residues. Germline V CDR1 and CDR2: MNHEY, SVGAGI. V trimming: 6 bases; J trimming: 4 bases; junction bases outside the gene matches: 5. The chain's CDR3 is CASRRTGFNQPQHF. CDR3 coding DNA: TGTGCCAGCAGGCGGACAGGGTTTAATCAGCCCCAGCATTTT.

This clonotype was recorded many times. The chain recombines TRBV20-1 with TRBJ2-7; D might be TRBD1 (6 bases). Germline V gene lookup returns CDR1 DFQATT and CDR2 SNEGSKA (reference sequence). This CDR3 comprises 13 residues. Trimming stripped 3 bases from V and 6 bases from J, with 15 bases between. The CDR3 here is CSASSSLGAEQYF. Written as DNA, the CDR3 is TGCAGTGCTAGTAGTTCTCTGGGGGCCGAGCAGTACTTC.

This clonotype was found many times. V and J are TRBV20-1 and TRBJ1-2; D not resolved. CDR3 length equals 16 residues. V was pared by 0 bases and J by 8 bases, with 22 bases between. Germline V CDR1 and CDR2: DFQATT, SNEGSKA (reference sequence). The CDR3 bases are TGCAGTGCTAGAGATGAGGCCGGAGGGCTGAGAGGGGGCTACACCTTC. The encoded protein is CSARDEAGGLRGGYTF.

There are many counts of this clonotype. This rearrangement joins TRBV27 to TRBJ2-2; 7 bases agree with TRBD2. CDR1 is MNHEY, CDR2 SMNVEV, per germline (reference sequence). The CDR3 totals 13 residues. J was trimmed by 6 bases and V by 8 bases; bases with no gene match: 6. The CDR3 sequence: CASFGGMAGELFF. CDR3 nucleotide sequence: TGTGCCAGCTTCGGGGGGATGGCCGGGGAGCTGTTTTTT.

This clonotype was counted ten times or more. The rearrangement joins TRBV4-3 to TRBJ1-2; D might be TRBD1 (6 bases). V gave up 3 bases and J gave up 4 bases, with 9 bases separating them. The V gene's germline CDR1 is LGHNA and CDR2 YSLEER. The CDR3 consists of 13 residues. In DNA form, the CDR3 reads TGCGCCAGCAGCCAGGAGACAGGCTATGGCTACACCTTC. As protein: CASSQETGYGYTF.

This clonotype was counted many times. V gene TRBV6-5 combines with J gene TRBJ2-5; D gene ambiguous. CDR1 and CDR2 from the germline V gene are MNHEY and SVGAGI. The V end was cut by 0 bases, the J end by 1 base, with 12 bases between. The CDR3 is made up of 16 amino acids. The CDR3 region has the DNA TGTGCCAGCAGTTACTCAGTGTTCGGGCTCCAAGAGACCCAGTACTTC. Its protein product is CASSYSVFGLQETQYF.